Listed below are T cell receptor beta chains from one sample, sequenced in a study of T cells in Graves' hyperthyroidism and ophthalmopathy. Each CDR3 protein gets one entry after TCRdb re-called the multiplex PCR reads with MiXCR. The sample yields nearly 250,000 distinct CDR3 sequences, about a sixth seen once. Input material: blood. The receptors stem from a woman aged 18 to 35 with Graves' ophthalmopathy. CDR3s leave out the opening cysteine and the closing phenylalanine or tryptophan. The order of the fields is V gene, D gene, CDR3 protein. D genes are given only for firm matches.

TRBV28 | TRBD2 | ASRERLAGATTDTQY
TRBV3-1 | TRBD1 | AIDAGTGSSYNEQF
TRBV11-3 | TRBD2 | ASSLISGPTNTGELF
TRBV28 | TRBD2 | ASSPRLAGWDTQY
TRBV6-2/TRBV6-3 | . | ASTYGRETAYEQY
TRBV20-1 | TRBD2 | SGSRDGWSGEDTQY
TRBV2 | TRBD2 | ASSLPGGRVSSYNEQF
TRBV6-2/TRBV6-3 | . | ASSKTRLSYNEQF
TRBV9 | TRBD1 | ASTAGVDRGRVAF
TRBV12-3/TRBV12-4 | . | ASSPTTSSTGELF
TRBV28 | TRBD1 | ASSSAGTGGDIPFYEQY
TRBV7-8 | TRBD1 | ASSSGTGGISGNTIY
TRBV6-1 | . | ASSLREFQNTDTQY
TRBV11-3 | . | ASSASLGGASSYNSPLH
TRBV7-9 | . | ASSLGNTRNTIY
TRBV20-1 | . | SARRGREGYT
TRBV4-2 | TRBD1 | ASSQGDSGSDTQY
TRBV28 | . | ASRGNPGPHYEQY
TRBV28 | . | ASDRDRDEQF
TRBV14 | TRBD2 | ASSQEILSGRGTDTQY
TRBV3-1 | TRBD2 | ASSQGWGGFSYNEQF
TRBV19 | TRBD2 | ASSSPGLAGEPGDGELF
TRBV2 | . | ASSVPEWEQY
TRBV7-3 | . | ASSQLGGQAF
TRBV6-1 | TRBD1 | ASSSGQGGRGNTIY
TRBV20-1 | TRBD2 | SALGLAGPYQETQY
TRBV12-3/TRBV12-4 | . | ASNILANQETQY
TRBV6-1 | TRBD2 | ASSRRTSGDYTDTQY
TRBV2 | . | ASSEVLQDGYT
TRBV6-1 | . | ASSLGQNTEAF
TRBV6-5 | . | ASSYLRESTPLH
TRBV5-1 | . | ASSLNGESYEQY
TRBV5-1 | TRBD1 | ASSLLGTGTHNEQF
TRBV28 | TRBD1 | ASSQDRGVVGTEAF
TRBV5-1 | TRBD1 | ASSLYYFPGQGADTQY
TRBV19 | TRBD1 | ASSIQTGGRQPQH
TRBV27 | . | ASSHQGHEQF
TRBV28 | TRBD2 | ASNPTVRTSGRAVEQF
TRBV27 | . | ASSQLLGSTYEQY
TRBV12-3/TRBV12-4 | . | ASSFVGHREPNYNEQF
TRBV18 | TRBD2 | ASSPTLSGSSYNEQF
TRBV24-1 | . | ATSRGGATGELF
TRBV9 | . | ASSPRVLETQY
TRBV27 | . | ASSLSGVGSPLH
TRBV27 | . | ASSLLAGPGTEAF
TRBV29-1 | TRBD1 | SVTGGAGETQY
TRBV5-1 | . | ASSLEQANTGELF
TRBV28 | TRBD2 | ASSPYASGDKDEQF
TRBV6-1 | . | ASKQEATYGYT
TRBV5-1 | . | ASSRDTSSYNEQF
TRBV6-2/TRBV6-3 | TRBD1 | ASSDPDRGRETQY
TRBV19 | . | ASSTTVSGANVLT
TRBV20-1 | . | SARDFWVVILWGKNIQY
TRBV3-1 | . | ASSHQSEAF
TRBV4-1 | . | ASSQEDFLGGTYEQY
TRBV20-1 | . | SATGPLNEQF
TRBV3-1 | TRBD1 | ASSSTGVYYGYT
TRBV18 | . | ASSRSDTREQY
TRBV27 | . | ASSLGTPPNAQF
TRBV9 | . | ASSVEAGYVYGYT